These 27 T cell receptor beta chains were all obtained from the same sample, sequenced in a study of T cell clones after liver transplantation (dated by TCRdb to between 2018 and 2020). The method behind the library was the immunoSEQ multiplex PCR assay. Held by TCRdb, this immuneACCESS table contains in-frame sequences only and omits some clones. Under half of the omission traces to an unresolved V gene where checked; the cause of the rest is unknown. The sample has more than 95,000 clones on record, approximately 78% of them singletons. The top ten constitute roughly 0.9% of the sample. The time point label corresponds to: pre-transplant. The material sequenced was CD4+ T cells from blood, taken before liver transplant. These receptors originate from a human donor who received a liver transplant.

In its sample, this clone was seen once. CDR3 in DNA: TGTGCCAGCAGTGAAAGATGGGGCGGGGAGCTGTTTTTT. It yields the protein CASSERWGGELFF. The chain carries TRBV6-1 and TRBJ2-2; unclear D gene. The ends were cut back, 2 bases at V and 7 bases at J, with 8 bases in the middle. Germline V CDR1 and CDR2: MNHNS, SASEGT. The CDR3 loop spans 13 amino acids.

In nucleotides, the CDR3 is TGTGCCAGCAGCTTAGATGCGGGGAACTATGGCTACACCTTC. Translated, it gives CASSLDAGNYGYTF. The chain has TRBV11-1 and TRBJ1-2, with D hard to call. The CDR3 runs to 14 residues. In germline, CDR1 is SGHAT, CDR2 FQDESV (reference sequence). Trimming cost V 1 base and J 2 bases, with 8 bases left between them.

The DNA for the CDR3 is TGTGCCAGCAGCTTTTCCCGCGGGGGGGCAGGAGAGACCCAGTACTTC. The encoded protein is CASSFSRGGAGETQYF. This rearrangement joins TRBV7-2 to TRBJ2-5, with 9 bases matching TRBD2. The J segment lost 4 bases and the V segment lost 3 bases, leaving 9 bases of the junction unmatched. Looked up from germline, CDR1 is SGHTA and CDR2 is FQGNSA. The CDR3 covers 16 residues.

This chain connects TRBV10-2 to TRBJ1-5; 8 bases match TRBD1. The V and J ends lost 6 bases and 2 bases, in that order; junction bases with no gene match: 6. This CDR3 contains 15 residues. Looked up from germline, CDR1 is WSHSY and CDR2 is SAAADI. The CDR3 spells CASSRTGQGNQPQHF. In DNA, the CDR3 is TGCGCCAGCAGCCGGACAGGGCAGGGCAATCAGCCCCAGCATTTT.

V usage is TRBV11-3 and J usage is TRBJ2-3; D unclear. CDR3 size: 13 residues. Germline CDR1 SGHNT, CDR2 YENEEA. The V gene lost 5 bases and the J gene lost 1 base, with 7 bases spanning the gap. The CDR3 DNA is TGTGCCAGCAGCCACCGCCGCACAGATACGCAGTATTTT. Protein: CASSHRRTDTQYF.

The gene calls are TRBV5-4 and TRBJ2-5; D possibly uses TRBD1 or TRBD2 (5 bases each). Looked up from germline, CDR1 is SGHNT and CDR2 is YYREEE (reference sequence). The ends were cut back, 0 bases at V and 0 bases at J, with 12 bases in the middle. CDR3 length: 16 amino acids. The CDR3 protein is CASSLGSGAYQETQYF. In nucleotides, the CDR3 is TGTGCCAGCAGCTTGGGGTCCGGGGCGTACCAAGAGACCCAGTACTTC.

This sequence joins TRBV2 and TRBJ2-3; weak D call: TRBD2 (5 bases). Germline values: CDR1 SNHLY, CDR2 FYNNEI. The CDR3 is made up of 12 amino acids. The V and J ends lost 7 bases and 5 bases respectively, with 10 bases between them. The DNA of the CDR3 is TGTGCCAGCACCCTACGGGGAGATACGCAGTATTTT. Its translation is CASTLRGDTQYF.

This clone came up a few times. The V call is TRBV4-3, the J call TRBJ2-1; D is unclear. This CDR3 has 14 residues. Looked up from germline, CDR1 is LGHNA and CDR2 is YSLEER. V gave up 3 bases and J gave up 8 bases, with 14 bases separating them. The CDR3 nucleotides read TGCGCCAGCAGCCAGGGCTTGGTAGGCGATGAGCAGTTCTTC. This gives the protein CASSQGLVGDEQFF.

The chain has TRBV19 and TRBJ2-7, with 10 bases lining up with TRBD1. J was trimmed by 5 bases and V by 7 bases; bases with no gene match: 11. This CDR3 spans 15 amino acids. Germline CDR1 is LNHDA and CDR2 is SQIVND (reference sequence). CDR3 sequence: CASTNGGTGANEQYF. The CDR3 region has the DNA TGTGCCAGTACCAATGGTGGGACAGGGGCGAACGAGCAGTACTTC. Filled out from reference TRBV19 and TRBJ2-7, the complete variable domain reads DGGITQSPKYLFRKEGQNVTLSCEQNLNHDAMYWYRQDPGQGLRLIYYSQIVNDFQKGDIAEGYSVSREKKESFPLTVTSAQKNPTAFYLCASTNGGTGANEQYFGPGTRLTVT.

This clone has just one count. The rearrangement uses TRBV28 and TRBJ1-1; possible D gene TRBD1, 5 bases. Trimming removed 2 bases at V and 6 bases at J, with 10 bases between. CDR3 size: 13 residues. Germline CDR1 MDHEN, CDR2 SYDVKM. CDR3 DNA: TGTGCCAGCAGTTTAGCGGGGACCGCTGAAGCTTTCTTT. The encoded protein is CASSLAGTAEAFF.

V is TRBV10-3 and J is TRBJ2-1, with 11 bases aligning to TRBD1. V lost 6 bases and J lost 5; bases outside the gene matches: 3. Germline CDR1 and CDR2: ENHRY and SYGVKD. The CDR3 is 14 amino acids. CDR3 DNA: TGTGCCATCAGGGGACAGGGGGTGGACAATGAGCAGTTCTTC. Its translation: CAIRGQGVDNEQFF.

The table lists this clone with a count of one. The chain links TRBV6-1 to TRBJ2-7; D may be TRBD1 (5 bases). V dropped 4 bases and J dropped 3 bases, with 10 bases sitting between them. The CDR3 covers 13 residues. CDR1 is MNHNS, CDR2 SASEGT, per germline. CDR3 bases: TGTGCCAGCAGTGTCCAGGGAATCTACGAGCAGTACTTC. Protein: CASSVQGIYEQYF.

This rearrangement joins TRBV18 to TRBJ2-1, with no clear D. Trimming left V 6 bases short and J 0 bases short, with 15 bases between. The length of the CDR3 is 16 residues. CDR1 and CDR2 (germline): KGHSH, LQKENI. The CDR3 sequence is CASSPIGGTSYNEQFF. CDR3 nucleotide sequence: TGTGCCAGCTCTCCGATTGGCGGAACCTCCTACAATGAGCAGTTCTTC. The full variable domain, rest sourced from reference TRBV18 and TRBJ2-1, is NAGVMQNPRHLVRRRGQEARLRCSPMKGHSHVYWYRQLPEEGLKFMVYLQKENIIDESGMPKERFSAEFPKEGPSILRIQQVVRGDSAAYFCASSPIGGTSYNEQFFGPGTRLTVL.

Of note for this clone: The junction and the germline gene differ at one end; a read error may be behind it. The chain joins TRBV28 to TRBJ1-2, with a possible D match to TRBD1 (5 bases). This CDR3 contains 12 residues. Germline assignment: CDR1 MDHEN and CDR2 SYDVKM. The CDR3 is CASNLGQGGYTF. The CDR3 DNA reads TGTGCCAGCAATTTAGGTCAGGGTGGCTACACCTTC.

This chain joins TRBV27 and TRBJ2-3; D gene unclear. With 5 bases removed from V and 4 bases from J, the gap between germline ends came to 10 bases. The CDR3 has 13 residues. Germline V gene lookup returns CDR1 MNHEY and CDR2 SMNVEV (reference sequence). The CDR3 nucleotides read TGTGCCAGCAGTCAGAAACCTCCAGATACGCAGTATTTT. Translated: CASSQKPPDTQYF.

The CDR3 nucleotides read TGTGCCAGCACTGGACAGGGGGCTGTAAATGAGCAGTTCTTC. Amino acid sequence: CASTGQGAVNEQFF. The chain is built from TRBV27 and TRBJ2-1; 11 positions match TRBD1. Germline V CDR1 and CDR2: MNHEY, SMNVEV (reference sequence). This CDR3 spans 14 amino acids. Trimming cost V 7 bases and J 7 bases; bases outside gene matches: 6.

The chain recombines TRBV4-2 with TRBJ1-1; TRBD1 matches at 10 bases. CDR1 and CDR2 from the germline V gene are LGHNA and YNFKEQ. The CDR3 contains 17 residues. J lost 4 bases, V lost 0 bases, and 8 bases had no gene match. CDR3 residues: CASSQDVTGGWGTEAFF. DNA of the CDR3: TGTGCCAGCAGCCAAGACGTGACAGGGGGCTGGGGCACTGAAGCTTTCTTT.

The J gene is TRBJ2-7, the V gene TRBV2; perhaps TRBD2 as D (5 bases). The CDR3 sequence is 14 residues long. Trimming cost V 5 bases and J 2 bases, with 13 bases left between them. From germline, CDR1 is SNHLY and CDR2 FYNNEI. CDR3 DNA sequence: TGTGCCAGCAGTCGGGAAAGGGAGACCTACGAGCAGTACTTC. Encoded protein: CASSRERETYEQYF.

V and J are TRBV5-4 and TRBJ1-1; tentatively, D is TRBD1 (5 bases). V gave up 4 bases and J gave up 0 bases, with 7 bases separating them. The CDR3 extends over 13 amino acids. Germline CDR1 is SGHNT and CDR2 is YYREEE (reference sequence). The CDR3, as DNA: TGTGCCAGCAGCGGGACGCTGAACACTGAAGCTTTCTTT. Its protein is CASSGTLNTEAFF.

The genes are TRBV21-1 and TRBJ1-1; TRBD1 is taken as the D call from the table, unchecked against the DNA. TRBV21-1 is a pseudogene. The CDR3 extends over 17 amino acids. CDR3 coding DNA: TGTGCCAGCAGCCCTGAATTTCTAAGGGGGTCGAACACTGAAGCTTTCTTT. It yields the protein CASSPEFLRGSNTEAFF.

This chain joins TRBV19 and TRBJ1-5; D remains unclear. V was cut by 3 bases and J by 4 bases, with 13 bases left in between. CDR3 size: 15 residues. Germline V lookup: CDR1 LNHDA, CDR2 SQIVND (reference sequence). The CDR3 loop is CASSIPGLGNQPQHF. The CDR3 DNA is TGTGCCAGTAGTATCCCTGGGTTAGGGAATCAGCCCCAGCATTTT.

CDR3 coding DNA: TGTGCCTGGATGAACCCAGAAGCTTTCTTT. Protein sequence: CAWMNPEAFF. The genes are TRBV30 and TRBJ1-1; D gene ambiguous. Germline assignment: CDR1 GTSNPN and CDR2 SVGIG (reference sequence). This CDR3 has 10 residues. Trimming took 4 bases from V and 8 from J, leaving 8 bases between them.

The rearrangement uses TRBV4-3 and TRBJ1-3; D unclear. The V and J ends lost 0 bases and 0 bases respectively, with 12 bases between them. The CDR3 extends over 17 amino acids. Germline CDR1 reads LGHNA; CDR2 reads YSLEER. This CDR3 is CASSQESSWNSGNTIYF. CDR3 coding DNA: TGCGCCAGCAGCCAAGAGAGCAGTTGGAACTCTGGAAACACCATATATTTT.

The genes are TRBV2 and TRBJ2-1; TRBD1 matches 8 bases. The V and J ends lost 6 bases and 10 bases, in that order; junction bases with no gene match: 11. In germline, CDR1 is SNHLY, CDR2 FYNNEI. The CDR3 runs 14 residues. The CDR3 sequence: CASSNRGTVREQFF. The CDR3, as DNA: TGTGCCAGCAGCAACAGGGGGACGGTTCGGGAGCAGTTCTTC.

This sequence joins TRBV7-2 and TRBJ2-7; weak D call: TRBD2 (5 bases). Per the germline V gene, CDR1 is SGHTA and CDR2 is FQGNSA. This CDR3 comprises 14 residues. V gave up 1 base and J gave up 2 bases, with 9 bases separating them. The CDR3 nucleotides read TGTGCCAGCAGCTTAGGAGGGAAACCCTACGAGCAGTACTTC. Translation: CASSLGGKPYEQYF.

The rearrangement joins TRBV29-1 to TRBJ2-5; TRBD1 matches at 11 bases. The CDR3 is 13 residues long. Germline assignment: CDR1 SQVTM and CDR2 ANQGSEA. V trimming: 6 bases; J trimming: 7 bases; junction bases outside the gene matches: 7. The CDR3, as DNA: TGCAGCGTGCCTGGGACAGGGGGTTGGACCCAGTACTTC. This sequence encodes CSVPGTGGWTQYF.

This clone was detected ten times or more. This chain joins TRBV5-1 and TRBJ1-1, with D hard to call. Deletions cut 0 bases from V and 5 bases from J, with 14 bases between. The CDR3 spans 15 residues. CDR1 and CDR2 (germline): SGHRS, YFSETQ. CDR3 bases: TGCGCCAGCAGCTTGGGCGTCACAGCGGGGACTGAAGCTTTCTTT. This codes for CASSLGVTAGTEAFF. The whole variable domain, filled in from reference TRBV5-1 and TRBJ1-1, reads KAGVTQTPRYLIKTRGQQVTLSCSPISGHRSVSWYQQTPGQGLQFLFEYFSETQRNKGNFPGRFSGRQFSNSRSEMNVSTLELGDSALYLCASSLGVTAGTEAFFGQGTRLTVV.